A selection of T cell receptor beta chains follows, all from one sample in a study of response to subunit inactivated influenza vaccine. MiXCR was run by TCRdb on the RT-PCR reads, yielding one entry per CDR3 protein. Among 250,000 to 350,000 distinct CDR3 sequences listed, around 20% were seen once. Specimen: PBMCs from blood, collected about 19 months after vaccination. Every receptor here comes from a man aged 50 to 75 who received an inactivated influenza vaccine. CDR3s include the opening cysteine and the closing phenylalanine or tryptophan. The order of the fields is CDR3 protein, CDR3 DNA, clone size, J gene, D gene, V gene. D genes are given only for firm matches. The size of a clone is reported for some rows only, either as once, few or many, or as a class for expanded clones.

CDR3 protein: CASRQGLAGELFF; CDR3 DNA: TGTGCCAGCAGACAGGGATTAGCCGGGGAGCTGTTTTTT; clone size: .; J gene: TRBJ2-2; D gene: .; V gene: TRBV7-3
CDR3 protein: CSARDHGGYEAFF; CDR3 DNA: TGCAGTGCTAGAGATCACGGCGGTTATGAAGCTTTCTTT; clone size: .; J gene: TRBJ1-1; D gene: .; V gene: TRBV20-1
CDR3 protein: CASSLQGKNYGYTF; CDR3 DNA: TGTGCCAGCAGCCTACAGGGGAAAAACTATGGCTACACCTTC; clone size: few; J gene: TRBJ1-2; D gene: TRBD1; V gene: TRBV4-2
CDR3 protein: CASSQGGIAGGGYTGELFF; CDR3 DNA: TGCGCCAGCAGCCAAGGGGGGATAGCGGGAGGAGGTTACACCGGGGAGCTGTTTTTT; clone size: few; J gene: TRBJ2-2; D gene: TRBD2; V gene: TRBV4-3
CDR3 protein: CASSLSSGGALDEQFF; CDR3 DNA: TGTGCCAGCAGTTTGTCTAGCGGGGGGGCCTTAGATGAGCAGTTCTTC; clone size: few; J gene: TRBJ2-1; D gene: TRBD2; V gene: TRBV6-5
CDR3 protein: CSARVAYNEQFF; CDR3 DNA: TGCAGTGCTAGAGTAGCATACAATGAGCAGTTCTTC; clone size: .; J gene: TRBJ2-1; D gene: .; V gene: TRBV20-1
CDR3 protein: CSVASGTNYGYTF; CDR3 DNA: TGCAGCGTTGCCTCCGGGACTAACTATGGCTACACCTTC; clone size: .; J gene: TRBJ1-2; D gene: .; V gene: TRBV29-1
CDR3 protein: CASSQQGRVEKLFF; CDR3 DNA: TGTGCCAGCAGCCAACAGGGTCGGGTAGAAAAACTGTTTTTT; clone size: .; J gene: TRBJ1-4; D gene: .; V gene: TRBV12-3/TRBV12-4
CDR3 protein: CASSFLGGGDTQYF; CDR3 DNA: TGTGCCAGCAGTTTTTTAGGGGGCGGAGATACGCAGTATTTT; clone size: few; J gene: TRBJ2-3; D gene: TRBD1; V gene: TRBV27
CDR3 protein: CATSPSAGGVYGYTF; CDR3 DNA: TGTGCCACCAGCCCCTCCGCGGGAGGAGTTTATGGCTACACCTTC; clone size: .; J gene: TRBJ1-2; D gene: .; V gene: TRBV15
CDR3 protein: CASSSSGLAGYNEQFF; CDR3 DNA: TGTGCCAGCAGCTCTTCGGGACTAGCGGGGTACAATGAGCAGTTCTTC; clone size: .; J gene: TRBJ2-1; D gene: TRBD2; V gene: TRBV7-9
CDR3 protein: CASSAAFWEGEVNEQFF; CDR3 DNA: TGTGCCAGCAGCGCCGCCTTCTGGGAGGGGGAGGTTAATGAGCAGTTCTTC; clone size: .; J gene: TRBJ2-1; D gene: .; V gene: TRBV9
CDR3 protein: CASSPTLGVGEKLFF; CDR3 DNA: TGCGCCAGCAGTCCCACTTTGGGAGTGGGTGAAAAACTGTTTTTT; clone size: few; J gene: TRBJ1-4; D gene: .; V gene: TRBV5-1
CDR3 protein: CASSLLAGGEETQYF; CDR3 DNA: TGTGCCAGCAGCTTACTCGCGGGGGGCGAAGAGACCCAGTACTTC; clone size: .; J gene: TRBJ2-5; D gene: TRBD2; V gene: TRBV7-9
CDR3 protein: CSARGGVGSYEQYF; CDR3 DNA: TGCAGTGCTAGAGGGGGCGTAGGCTCCTACGAGCAGTACTTC; clone size: many; J gene: TRBJ2-7; D gene: .; V gene: TRBV20-1
CDR3 protein: CASSLVSGSGTGELFF; CDR3 DNA: TGTGCCAGCAGTTTAGTTAGCGGGAGCGGCACCGGGGAGCTGTTTTTT; clone size: .; J gene: TRBJ2-2; D gene: TRBD2; V gene: TRBV27
CDR3 protein: CSALLAGNYEQYF; CDR3 DNA: TGCAGTGCCCTACTAGCGGGGAACTACGAGCAGTACTTC; clone size: .; J gene: TRBJ2-7; D gene: TRBD2; V gene: TRBV20-1
CDR3 protein: CSARKKDRENSPLHF; CDR3 DNA: TGCAGTGCTAGGAAAAAGGACAGGGAAAATTCACCCCTCCACTTT; clone size: few; J gene: TRBJ1-6; D gene: TRBD1; V gene: TRBV20-1
CDR3 protein: CASSLGQGTQETQYF; CDR3 DNA: TGTGCCAGCAGCTTGGGACAGGGCACGCAAGAGACCCAGTACTTC; clone size: few; J gene: TRBJ2-5; D gene: TRBD1; V gene: TRBV7-2
CDR3 protein: CATGQGQTSTDTQYF; CDR3 DNA: TGTGCCACAGGACAGGGTCAAACTAGCACAGATACGCAGTATTTT; clone size: few; J gene: TRBJ2-3; D gene: TRBD1; V gene: TRBV10-3
CDR3 protein: CASSQGYTNGVETQYF; CDR3 DNA: TGTGCCAGCAGCCAAGGCTATACTAATGGAGTCGAGACCCAGTACTTC; clone size: few; J gene: TRBJ2-5; D gene: .; V gene: TRBV3-1
CDR3 protein: CSARAPGNSRDNYGYTF; CDR3 DNA: TGCAGTGCTAGAGCCCCGGGGAATTCCCGTGATAACTATGGCTACACCTTC; clone size: .; J gene: TRBJ1-2; D gene: .; V gene: TRBV20-1
CDR3 protein: CASSQPTWFNEKLFF; CDR3 DNA: TGTGCCAGCAGCCAACCGACCTGGTTTAATGAAAAACTGTTTTTT; clone size: few; J gene: TRBJ1-4; D gene: .; V gene: TRBV14
CDR3 protein: CSARVFQRPYGYTF; CDR3 DNA: TGCAGTGCTAGAGTGTTCCAAAGACCCTATGGCTACACCTTC; clone size: few; J gene: TRBJ1-2; D gene: .; V gene: TRBV20-1
CDR3 protein: CASSQEVGQGRGYTF; CDR3 DNA: TGCGCCAGCAGCCAAGAGGTGGGGCAGGGACGTGGCTACACCTTC; clone size: few; J gene: TRBJ1-2; D gene: .; V gene: TRBV4-3
CDR3 protein: CSVDHYETQYF; CDR3 DNA: TGCAGCGTTGATCACTACGAGACCCAGTACTTC; clone size: many; J gene: TRBJ2-5; D gene: .; V gene: TRBV29-1
CDR3 protein: CSASPGRGPGNTIYF; CDR3 DNA: TGCAGTGCTAGCCCCGGACGGGGGCCTGGAAACACCATATATTTT; clone size: many; J gene: TRBJ1-3; D gene: .; V gene: TRBV20-1
CDR3 protein: CASSLTSGRAVTGELFF; CDR3 DNA: TGTGCCAGCAGCCTAACTAGCGGGAGGGCCGTAACCGGGGAGCTGTTTTTT; clone size: .; J gene: TRBJ2-2; D gene: TRBD2; V gene: TRBV6-1
CDR3 protein: CSARASSGRSGGELFF; CDR3 DNA: TGCAGTGCTAGAGCGTCTAGCGGGAGATCCGGCGGGGAGCTGTTTTTT; clone size: .; J gene: TRBJ2-2; D gene: TRBD2; V gene: TRBV20-1
CDR3 protein: CAWGQGLAVDTQYF; CDR3 DNA: TGTGCCTGGGGCCAGGGACTAGCCGTGGATACGCAGTATTTT; clone size: .; J gene: TRBJ2-3; D gene: TRBD2; V gene: TRBV30
CDR3 protein: CSAREEQGIIYGYTF; CDR3 DNA: TGCAGTGCTAGGGAAGAACAGGGGATCATCTATGGCTACACCTTC; clone size: few; J gene: TRBJ1-2; D gene: TRBD1; V gene: TRBV20-1
CDR3 protein: CASSLTLATGNTIYF; CDR3 DNA: TGTGCCAGCAGCTTGACACTTGCTACTGGAAACACCATATATTTT; clone size: .; J gene: TRBJ1-3; D gene: .; V gene: TRBV5-6
CDR3 protein: CASSYYGRQPQHF; CDR3 DNA: TGTGCCAGCAGTTACTACGGGAGGCAGCCCCAGCATTTT; clone size: .; J gene: TRBJ1-5; D gene: .; V gene: TRBV6-2/TRBV6-3
CDR3 protein: CASSRGTGLTEAFF; CDR3 DNA: TGTGCCAGCTCACGGGGGACAGGCCTCACTGAAGCTTTCTTT; clone size: many; J gene: TRBJ1-1; D gene: TRBD1; V gene: TRBV18
CDR3 protein: CASSSRTGDNQPQHF; CDR3 DNA: TGTGCCAGCAGCTCCAGGACAGGGGACAATCAGCCCCAGCATTTT; clone size: few; J gene: TRBJ1-5; D gene: TRBD1; V gene: TRBV7-8
CDR3 protein: CSSRTDLNTEAFF; CDR3 DNA: TGCAGCTCCAGGACGGATCTGAACACTGAAGCTTTCTTT; clone size: .; J gene: TRBJ1-1; D gene: .; V gene: TRBV29-1
CDR3 protein: CASKNGVSFPGELFF; CDR3 DNA: TGCGCCAGCAAAAACGGGGTTTCATTCCCCGGGGAGCTGTTTTTT; clone size: .; J gene: TRBJ2-2; D gene: .; V gene: TRBV10-2
CDR3 protein: CAGHAGTPNTEAFF; CDR3 DNA: TGCGCCGGTCATGCCGGGACGCCGAACACTGAAGCTTTCTTT; clone size: .; J gene: TRBJ1-1; D gene: .; V gene: TRBV5-1
CDR3 protein: CASSLYATGELFF; CDR3 DNA: TGCGCCAGCAGCTTGTATGCGACCGGGGAGCTGTTTTTT; clone size: many; J gene: TRBJ2-2; D gene: .; V gene: TRBV5-1
CDR3 protein: CASKGNSPLHF; CDR3 DNA: TGTGCCAGCAAGGGCAATTCACCCCTCCACTTT; clone size: few; J gene: TRBJ1-6; D gene: .; V gene: TRBV2